Sequencing of this T cell receptor beta chain was carried out in a study of T cell clonality in common variable immunodeficiency. CVID and control samples used equivalent genomic DNA input. Profiled with immunoSEQ multiplex PCR; TCRdb holds only in-frame clones, not every one. The sample has tens of thousands of clones, none seen only once. Germline CDR1 is SGHRS and CDR2 is YFSETQ. V was trimmed by 3 bases and J by 4 bases, leaving 16 bases between them. CDR3 length: 15 residues. Study-level points and caveats: What drives increased CVID clonality needs T cell subpopulation sequencing. Compared with controls, CVID subjects had fewer shared TCRbeta clones.

Patients and controls were mostly of Caucasian heritage. This clone appeared many times. Antigen specificity is unknown. The CDR3 is cut off 3 residues early in the read; its end comes from the germline J gene. The source material was peripheral blood mononuclear cells. The chain carries TRBV5-1 and TRBJ1-2, with D perhaps TRBD1 (6 bases). The source of this sequence is a person aged 18-70 years in good health. CDR3 bases read: TGCGCCAGCAGCTACGGCGGGGGCCGGAGCTATGGC. Translated: CASSYGGGRSYG. The CDR3 reads in full as CASSYGGGRSYGYTF.